This TCR beta chain emerged from a study of blood T cell repertoires in COVID-19. The wider study: Samples taken during acute and convalescent COVID-19 were collected in the United States, Italy and Spain. The analysed material was cDNA or gDNA that came from T cells, B-cell-depleted T cells, or PBMCs.

TCRdb's table, derived via immunoSEQ multiplex PCR, lists solely in-frame clones and lacks some. The table has about 500,000 clones, roughly 90% seen once; the top ten hold about 0.65%. A single count supports this clone. The clonotype originates from a woman aged 18-29 years who had recovered from COVID-19. The sample consisted of PBMCs or T cells enriched from blood (not recorded which).

Here the CDR3 reads CASSVDRQQPQHF. The DNA for the CDR3 is TGTGCCAGCAGTGTAGACAGACAGCAGCCCCAGCATTTT. V usage is TRBV2 and J usage is TRBJ1-5; TRBD1 is a possible D gene (5 bases). CDR1 and CDR2 from the germline V gene are SNHLY and FYNNEI. This CDR3 spans 13 amino acids. V dropped 4 bases and J dropped 7 bases, with 11 bases sitting between them. The full variable domain, with the rest looked up from reference TRBV2 and TRBJ1-5, is EPEVTQTPSHQVTQMGQEVILRCVPISNHLYFYWYRQILGQKVEFLVSFYNNEISEKSEIFDDQFSVERPDGSNFTLKIRSTKLEDSAMYFCASSVDRQQPQHFGDGTRLSIL.